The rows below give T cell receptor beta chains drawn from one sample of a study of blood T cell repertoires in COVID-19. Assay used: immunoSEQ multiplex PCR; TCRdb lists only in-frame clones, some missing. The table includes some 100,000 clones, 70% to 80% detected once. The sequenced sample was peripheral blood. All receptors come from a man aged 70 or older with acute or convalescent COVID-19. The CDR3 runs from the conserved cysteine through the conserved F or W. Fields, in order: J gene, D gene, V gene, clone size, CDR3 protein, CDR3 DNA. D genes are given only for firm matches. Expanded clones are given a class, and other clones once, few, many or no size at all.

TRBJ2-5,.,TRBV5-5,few,CASSPQETQYF,TGTGCCAGCAGCCCACAAGAGACCCAGTACTTC
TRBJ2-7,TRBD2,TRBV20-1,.,CSASSLAGGRAEQYF,TGCAGTGCTAGTAGTCTAGCGGGAGGGCGGGCCGAGCAGTACTTC
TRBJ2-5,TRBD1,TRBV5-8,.,CASTLDRGDETQYF,TGTGCCAGCACCCTAGACAGGGGCGATGAGACCCAGTACTTC
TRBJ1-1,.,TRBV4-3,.,CASSLTGNTEAFF,TGCGCCAGCAGCCTTACAGGGAACACTGAAGCTTTCTTT
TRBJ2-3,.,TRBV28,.,CASSLGRDTDTQYF,TGTGCCAGCAGTTTAGGCAGGGACACAGATACGCAGTATTTT
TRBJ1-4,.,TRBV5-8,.,CASSSPGRTNEKLFF,TGTGCCAGCAGCTCCCCAGGGAGGACTAATGAAAAACTGTTTTTT
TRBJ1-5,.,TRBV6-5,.,CASRATGNQPQHF,TGTGCCAGCAGGGCTACAGGCAATCAGCCCCAGCATTTT
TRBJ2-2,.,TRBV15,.,CATSRGHPSTGELFF,TGTGCCACCAGCCGCGGACACCCGAGCACCGGGGAGCTGTTTTTT
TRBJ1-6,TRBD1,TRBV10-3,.,CAISEGTGGNSPLHF,TGTGCCATCAGTGAAGGGACAGGGGGAAATTCACCCCTCCACTTT
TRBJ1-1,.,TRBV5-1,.,CASSLPGSLNTEAFF,TGCGCCAGCAGCTTGCCTGGGAGTTTGAACACTGAAGCTTTCTTT
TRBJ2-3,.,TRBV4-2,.,CASSQEPVGGSTDTQYF,TGTGCCAGCAGCCAAGAGCCCGTTGGCGGTAGCACAGATACGCAGTATTTT
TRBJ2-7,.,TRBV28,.,CASSFRDTSSYEQYF,TGTGCCAGCAGTTTCCGGGACACGAGCTCCTACGAGCAGTACTTC
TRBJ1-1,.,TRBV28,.,CASSSGGSEAFF,TGTGCCAGCAGTTCCGGGGGTTCCGAAGCTTTCTTT
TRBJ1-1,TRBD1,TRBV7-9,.,CASSSGQGKEAFF,TGTGCCAGCAGCTCCGGACAGGGAAAGGAGGCTTTCTTT
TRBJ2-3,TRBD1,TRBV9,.,CASSVGQGSTDTQYF,TGTGCCAGCAGCGTGGGACAGGGGAGCACAGATACGCAGTATTTT
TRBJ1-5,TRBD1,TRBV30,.,CAWRSWGQGSNQPQHF,TGTGCCTGGAGGAGTTGGGGACAGGGAAGCAATCAGCCCCAGCATTTT
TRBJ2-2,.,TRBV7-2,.,CASSLSGTGELFF,TGTGCCAGCAGCTTGAGTGGCACCGGGGAGCTGTTTTTT
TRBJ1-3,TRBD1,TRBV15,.,CATSRGGQGTLSSGNTIYF,TGTGCCACCAGCAGAGGGGGACAGGGGACATTGAGCTCTGGAAACACCATATATTTT
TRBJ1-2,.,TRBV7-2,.,CASSLAAGSNYGYTF,TGTGCCAGCAGCTTAGCGGCAGGGTCTAACTATGGCTACACCTTC
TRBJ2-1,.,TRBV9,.,CASSVAGGGTPSGNEQFF,TGTGCCAGCAGCGTAGCGGGAGGCGGGACACCCAGTGGCAATGAGCAGTTCTTC
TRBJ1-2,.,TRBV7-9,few,CASSLPYYGYTF,TGTGCCAGCAGCCTCCCCTACTATGGCTACACCTTC
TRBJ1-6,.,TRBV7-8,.,CASRKEGAGTGSRALHF,TGTGCCAGCAGGAAGGAGGGAGCCGGGACGGGCTCAAGGGCCCTCCACTTT
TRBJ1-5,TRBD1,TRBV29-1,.,CSVGTGGGPQPQHF,TGCAGCGTTGGGACAGGGGGAGGCCCACAGCCCCAGCATTTT
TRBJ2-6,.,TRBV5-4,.,CASSPAGAGANVLTF,TGTGCCAGCAGCCCGGCGGGGGCCGGGGCCAACGTCCTGACTTTC
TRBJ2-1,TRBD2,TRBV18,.,CASSPPVAGGAGNEQFF,TGTGCCAGCTCACCACCGGTGGCGGGGGGGGCCGGCAATGAGCAGTTCTTC
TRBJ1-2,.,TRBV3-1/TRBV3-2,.,CASSQVAGNDYGYTF,TGTGCCAGCAGCCAAGTGGCAGGGAACGACTATGGCTACACCTTC
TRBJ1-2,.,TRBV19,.,CASSISRDNYGYTF,TGTGCCAGTAGTATCTCCAGGGATAACTATGGCTACACCTTC
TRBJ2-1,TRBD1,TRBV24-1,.,CATSDPSTGGNEQFF,TGTGCCACCAGTGATCCCTCGACAGGGGGCAATGAGCAGTTCTTC
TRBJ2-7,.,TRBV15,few,CATSRAGYSYEQYF,TGTGCCACCAGCAGGGCGGGGTACTCCTACGAGCAGTACTTC
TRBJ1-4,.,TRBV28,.,CASTRIGEKLFF,TGTGCCAGCACGCGGATTGGTGAAAAACTGTTTTTT
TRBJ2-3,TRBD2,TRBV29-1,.,CSVGLAGSSTSQYF,TGCAGCGTGGGACTAGCGGGATCTAGTACTTCGCAGTATTTT
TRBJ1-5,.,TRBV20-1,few,CSASNWQDSTNQPQHF,TGCAGTGCTAGTAATTGGCAGGACAGCACGAATCAGCCCCAGCATTTT
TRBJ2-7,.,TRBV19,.,CASSIDAASSYEQYF,TGTGCCAGTAGTATAGACGCGGCTAGCTCCTACGAGCAGTACTTC
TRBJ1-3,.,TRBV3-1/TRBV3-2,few,CASSQGTSYSGNTIYF,TGTGCCAGCAGCCAAGGGACATCCTACTCTGGAAACACCATATATTTT
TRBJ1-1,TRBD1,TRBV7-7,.,CASSSGQGSEAFF,TGTGCCAGCAGCTCCGGACAGGGGAGTGAAGCTTTCTTT
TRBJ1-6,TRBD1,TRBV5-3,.,CARSSQGQINSPLHF,TGTGCCAGAAGCTCTCAGGGACAGATTAATTCACCCCTCCACTTT
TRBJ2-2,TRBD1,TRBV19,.,CASSIEQGLKLDGELFF,TGTGCCAGTAGTATTGAACAGGGGTTGAAGCTAGACGGGGAGCTGTTTTTT
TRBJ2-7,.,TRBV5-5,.,CASTLRTVFYEQYF,TGTGCCAGCACCCTCCGGACAGTTTTCTACGAGCAGTACTTC
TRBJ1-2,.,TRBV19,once,CASSITGNNYGYTF,TGTGCCAGTAGTATAACCGGGAATAACTATGGCTACACCTTC
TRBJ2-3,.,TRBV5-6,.,CASSLAAGPTDTQYF,TGTGCCAGCAGCTTGGCTGCGGGCCCCACAGATACGCAGTATTTT
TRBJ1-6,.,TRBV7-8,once,CASSLGTGYMSLHF,TGTGCCAGCAGCTTAGGCACAGGGTATATGTCCCTCCACTTT